Each of the 6 T cell receptor beta chains below was sequenced from the same sample in a study. MiXCR, applied by TCRdb to the RT-PCR reads, yields one record per CDR3 protein. The sample records about 680,000 distinct CDR3 sequences, more than 13% being singletons. The sequencing sample was made of memory CD4+ T cells from blood. These receptor sequences come from a female donor in good health, serving as a healthy control.

This sequence joins TRBV18 and TRBJ1-1; possible D gene TRBD1, 6 bases. The CDR3 length is 13 residues. From germline, CDR1 is KGHSH and CDR2 LQKENI. Trimming took off 1 base at V and 9 bases at J, with 12 bases between the two ends. CDR3 coding DNA: TGTGCCAGCTCACCACAGGGGGACGAAAAAGCTTTCTTT. It translates to CASSPQGDEKAFF.

In regard to this clonotype: The junction shows a germline mismatch at one end, possibly a read error. The chain has TRBV20-1 and TRBJ1-5; D remains ambiguous. The CDR3 totals 14 residues. The germline gives CDR1 DFQATT, CDR2 SNEGSKA (reference sequence). The CDR3 loop reads CSASFEISIQPQHF. The CDR3 DNA reads TGCAGTGCTAGTTTCGAGATTAGCATTCAGCCCCAGCATTTT.

The table lists this clonotype with a few counts. This chain links TRBV9 with TRBJ1-5; the D is unclear. The CDR3 has 15 residues. V lost 0 bases to trimming and J lost 1 base, with 8 bases between them. CDR1 and CDR2 (germline): SGDLS, YYNGEE. CDR3 amino acids: CASSVGRESNQPQHF. The CDR3 bases are TGTGCCAGCAGCGTAGGTCGGGAAAGCAATCAGCCCCAGCATTTT.

The genes are TRBV5-5 and TRBJ1-1; D may be TRBD1 (5 bases). The germline V gene encodes CDR1 SGHKS and CDR2 YYEKEE (reference sequence). V shed 4 bases and J shed 7 bases, with 14 bases lying between them. The CDR3 has 13 amino acids. The CDR3 spells CASSLGRGVEAFF. CDR3 sequence (DNA): TGTGCCAGCAGCCTTGGAAGGGGAGTTGAAGCTTTCTTT.

This clonotype showed up just a few times. This chain joins TRBV7-9 and TRBJ2-3; D unclear. The CDR3 has 12 amino acids. V lost 1 base and J 6 bases, leaving 5 bases between the germline ends. Germline V gene data show CDR1 as SEHNR and CDR2 as FQNEAQ (reference sequence). The CDR3 coding sequence is TGTGCCAGCAGCTTAGTGGTGGATACGCAGTATTTT. This sequence encodes CASSLVVDTQYF.

This clonotype was detected many times. The rearrangement joins TRBV5-5 to TRBJ2-2; the D call may be TRBD1 or TRBD2 (5 bases each). V lost 0 bases and J 7 bases, leaving 7 bases between the germline ends. In germline, CDR1 is SGHKS, CDR2 YYEKEE (reference sequence). The CDR3 consists of 13 residues. CDR3 bases: TGTGCCAGCAGCTTGGGGGGGTACGGGGAGCTGTTTTTT. This codes for CASSLGGYGELFF.